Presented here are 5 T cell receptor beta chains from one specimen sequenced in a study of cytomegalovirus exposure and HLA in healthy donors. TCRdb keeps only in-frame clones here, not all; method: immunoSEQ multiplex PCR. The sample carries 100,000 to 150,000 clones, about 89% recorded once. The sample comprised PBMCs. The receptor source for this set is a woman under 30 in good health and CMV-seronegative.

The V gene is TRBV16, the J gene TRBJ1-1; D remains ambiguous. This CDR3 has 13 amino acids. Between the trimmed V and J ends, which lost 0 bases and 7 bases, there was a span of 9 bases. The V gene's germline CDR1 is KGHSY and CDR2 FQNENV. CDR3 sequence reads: CASSQSTGSEAFF. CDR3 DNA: TGTGCCAGCAGCCAATCGACGGGGAGTGAAGCTTTCTTT. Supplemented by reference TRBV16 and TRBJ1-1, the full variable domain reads GEEVAQTPKHLVRGEGQKAKLYCAPIKGHSYVFWYQQVLKNEFKFLISFQNENVFDETGMPKERFSAKCLPNSPCSLEIQATKLEDSAVYFCASSQSTGSEAFFGQGTRLTVV.

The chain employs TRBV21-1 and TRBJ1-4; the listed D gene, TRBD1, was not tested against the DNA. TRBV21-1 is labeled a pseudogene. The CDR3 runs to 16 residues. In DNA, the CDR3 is TGTGCCAGCAGCAAAGGGCCCGGGACAGGGGAGAGAAAACTGTTTTTT. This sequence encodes CASSKGPGTGERKLFF.

The CDR3 reads CASSPGMKGQKYEQYF. The CDR3 nucleotides read TGTGCCAGCAGCCCCGGTATGAAGGGGCAAAAGTACGAGCAGTACTTC. The gene calls are TRBV7-9 and TRBJ2-7, with TRBD1 as a possible D gene (5 bases). This CDR3 is built from 16 residues. In germline, CDR1 is SEHNR, CDR2 FQNEAQ (reference sequence). V was trimmed by 5 bases and J by 4 bases, leaving 21 bases between them.

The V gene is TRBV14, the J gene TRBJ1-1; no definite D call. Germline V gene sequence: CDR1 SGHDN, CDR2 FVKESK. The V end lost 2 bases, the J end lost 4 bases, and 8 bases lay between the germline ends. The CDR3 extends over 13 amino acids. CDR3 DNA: TGTGCCAGCAGCCAATTCGGGTTCACTGAAGCTTTCTTT. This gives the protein CASSQFGFTEAFF.

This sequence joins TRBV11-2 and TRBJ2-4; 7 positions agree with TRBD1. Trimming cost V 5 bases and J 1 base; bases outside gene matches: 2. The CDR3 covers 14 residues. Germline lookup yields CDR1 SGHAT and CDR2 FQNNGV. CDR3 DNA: TGTGCCAGCAGCCCGACAGGGGCCAAAAACATTCAGTACTTC. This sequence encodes CASSPTGAKNIQYF. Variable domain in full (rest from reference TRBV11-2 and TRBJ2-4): EAGVAQSPRYKIIEKRQSVAFWCNPISGHATLYWYQQILGQGPKLLIQFQNNGVVDDSQLPKDRFSAERLKGVDSTLKIQPAKLEDSAVYLCASSPTGAKNIQYFGAGTRLSVL.